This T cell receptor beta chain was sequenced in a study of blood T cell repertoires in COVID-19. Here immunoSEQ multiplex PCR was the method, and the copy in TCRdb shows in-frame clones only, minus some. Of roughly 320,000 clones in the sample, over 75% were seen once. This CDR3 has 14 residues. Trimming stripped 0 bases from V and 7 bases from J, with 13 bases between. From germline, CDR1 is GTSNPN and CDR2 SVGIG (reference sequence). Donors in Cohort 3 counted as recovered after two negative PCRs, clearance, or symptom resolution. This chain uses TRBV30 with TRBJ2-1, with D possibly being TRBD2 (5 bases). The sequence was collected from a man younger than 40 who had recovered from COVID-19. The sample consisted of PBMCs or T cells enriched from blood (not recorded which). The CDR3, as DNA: TGTGCCTGGAGTGTACTTCTAGCTTCAAATGAGCAGTTCTTC. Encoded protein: CAWSVLLASNEQFF.